This T cell receptor (beta chain) was observed in a study of T cells in Graves' hyperthyroidism and ophthalmopathy. General study points: The majority of expanded thyroid clonotypes above 0.001 also appeared in blood. In simple terms, a model built on 13 V-J features told ophthalmopathy apart from stable hyperthyroidism.

The V end lost 4 bases, the J end lost 3 bases, and 12 bases lay between the germline ends. The CDR3 is made up of 14 amino acids. Germline V gene lookup returns CDR1 SNHLY and CDR2 FYNNEI. Newly diagnosed patients aged 18 to 65 had hyperthyroidism of under 2 months' duration. From under 12 ml of fresh peripheral blood, PBMCs were isolated. Comment on this clonotype: Its specificity is not known.

Using RNA transcripts as the source, TCR beta CDR3 regions were amplified. A set of HTBI primers served as the primers for a first-round RT-PCR of the TCR CDR3. MiXCR, applied by TCRdb to the multiplex PCR reads, yields one record per CDR3 protein. The table records some 210,000 distinct CDR3 sequences, approximately 17% of them present only once. This receptor was identified in a man in his fifties with Graves' hyperthyroidism. The chain uses TRBV2 and TRBJ1-1, with TRBD1 as a possible D gene (5 bases). Sequences were obtained from blood. CDR3 loop: CASSGSGAHTEAFF. In nucleotides, the CDR3 is TGTGCCAGCAGTGGTTCCGGGGCTCACACTGAAGCTTTCTTT.